The clone carrying this TCR beta chain appeared once. The CDR3 has 13 amino acids. Germline V gene sequence: CDR1 SGHTA, CDR2 FQGNSA. V shed 7 bases and J shed 2 bases, with 11 bases lying between them. These data are taken from a study of blood T cell repertoires in COVID-19. Study summary: From the United States, Italy and Spain came samples of acute and convalescent COVID-19. The cDNA or gDNA used as material had been derived from T cells, B-cell-depleted T cells, or PBMCs.

As handled by the study authors: Scientists estimated how many nucleated cells there were by amplifying reference gene primers. Generated by immunoSEQ multiplex PCR, the TCRdb table keeps only in-frame clones and is missing some. Clone size and V and J calls were adopted from that table, with D and trimming inferred from the DNA. The sample lists a few hundred thousand clones; about 86% were seen once. Cohorts were based on clinical histories the participants reported. The clonotype originates from a woman between 35 and 50 years old with acute COVID-19. This sequence joins TRBV7-2 and TRBJ1-2; TRBD1 might be the D (6 bases). The sequenced material came from PBMCs or T cells enriched from blood (not recorded which). The CDR3 DNA is TGTGCCAGCATCCCAGGGGCCAACTATGGCTACACCTTC. It yields the protein CASIPGANYGYTF. Full variable domain (remainder filled in from reference TRBV7-2 and TRBJ1-2): GAGVSQSPSNKVTEKGKDVELRCDPISGHTALYWYRQSLGQGLEFLIYFQGNSAPDKSGLPSDRFSAERTGGSVSTLTIQRTQQEDSAVYLCASIPGANYGYTFGSGTRLTVV.